These T cell receptor beta chains were read from a single sample in a study of human T cells and chemical hapten exposure. TCRdb passed the RACE reads through MiXCR, listing each CDR3 protein once. The sample carries some 350,000 distinct CDR3 sequences, about 6% recorded once. The source was whole blood, collected in connection with sensitization to the hapten diphenylcyclopropenone (DPC). These receptors were taken from a woman aged 18-35 years with alopecia areata. Some clones in this sample may be carry-over from other donors' samples. The CDR3 runs from the conserved cysteine through the conserved F or W. The order of the fields is clone size, D gene, V gene, J gene, CDR3 protein, CDR3 DNA. A D gene is named only where the DNA matches it firmly. Clone size is shown for a subset of rows, as once, few, many or a class of expanded clone.

abundance: many; d_gene: .; v_gene: TRBV2; j_gene: TRBJ2-3; CDR3aa: CASRLKFMDTQYF; CDR3nt: TGTGCCAGCAGGTTGAAGTTTATGGATACGCAGTATTTT
abundance: .; d_gene: .; v_gene: TRBV9; j_gene: TRBJ2-1; CDR3aa: CASSVVRGNEQFF; CDR3nt: TGTGCCAGCAGCGTAGTAAGGGGCAATGAGCAGTTCTTC
abundance: .; d_gene: .; v_gene: TRBV4-3; j_gene: TRBJ2-6; CDR3aa: CASSQRLGSGANVLTF; CDR3nt: TGCGCCAGCAGCCAAAGGCTGGGATCTGGGGCCAACGTCCTGACTTTC
abundance: many; d_gene: .; v_gene: TRBV6-5; j_gene: TRBJ1-1; CDR3aa: CASSSITGTEAFF; CDR3nt: TGTGCCAGCAGTTCGATTACCGGGACAGAAGCTTTCTTT
abundance: many; d_gene: TRBD1; v_gene: TRBV4-3; j_gene: TRBJ1-6; CDR3aa: CASSHLGQGYSPLHF; CDR3nt: TGCGCCAGCAGCCACCTAGGACAGGGCTATTCACCCCTCCACTTT
abundance: few; d_gene: .; v_gene: TRBV4-1; j_gene: TRBJ2-5; CDR3aa: CASSQDTQGLAQYF; CDR3nt: TGCGCCAGCAGCCAAGATACCCAGGGGTTGGCCCAGTACTTC
abundance: .; d_gene: TRBD2; v_gene: TRBV4-1; j_gene: TRBJ2-1; CDR3aa: CASSQETSGGRYNEQFF; CDR3nt: TGCGCCAGCAGCCAAGAAACGAGCGGGGGGCGCTACAATGAGCAGTTCTTC
abundance: many; d_gene: .; v_gene: TRBV5-1; j_gene: TRBJ1-2; CDR3aa: CASSTSSVQGYTF; CDR3nt: TGCGCCAGCAGCACATCTTCGGTTCAAGGCTACACCTTC
abundance: many; d_gene: .; v_gene: TRBV7-2; j_gene: TRBJ2-1; CDR3aa: CASSLDSGTLKEQFF; CDR3nt: TGTGCCAGCAGCTTAGATTCGGGGACCCTCAAGGAGCAGTTCTTC
abundance: many; d_gene: .; v_gene: TRBV29-1; j_gene: TRBJ1-3; CDR3aa: CSVEDGRLSGNTIYF; CDR3nt: TGCAGCGTTGAAGATGGGAGACTCTCTGGAAACACCATATATTTT
abundance: many; d_gene: .; v_gene: TRBV5-4; j_gene: TRBJ1-1; CDR3aa: CASSPGGFGTNIRRAFF; CDR3nt: TGTGCCAGCAGCCCGGGCGGTTTCGGGACAAATATAAGGAGGGCTTTCTTT
abundance: .; d_gene: .; v_gene: TRBV25-1; j_gene: TRBJ2-7; CDR3aa: CASSVGSSSEQYF; CDR3nt: TGTGCCAGCAGTGTCGGCAGTTCAAGCGAGCAGTACTTC
abundance: few; d_gene: .; v_gene: TRBV19; j_gene: TRBJ2-7; CDR3aa: CASSIIWRYEQYF; CDR3nt: TGTGCCAGTAGTATAATCTGGAGATACGAGCAGTACTTC
abundance: .; d_gene: TRBD2; v_gene: TRBV20-1; j_gene: TRBJ2-5; CDR3aa: CSARVAGGRVPQYF; CDR3nt: TGCAGTGCTAGAGTAGCGGGGGGGCGAGTCCCCCAGTACTTC
abundance: few; d_gene: .; v_gene: TRBV5-1; j_gene: TRBJ2-3; CDR3aa: CASSSSRARDTQYF; CDR3nt: TGCGCCAGCAGCTCTTCCCGGGCCCGGGATACGCAGTATTTT
abundance: many; d_gene: .; v_gene: TRBV20-1; j_gene: TRBJ2-5; CDR3aa: CSARIGETQYF; CDR3nt: TGCAGTGCCAGGATAGGAGAGACCCAGTACTTC
abundance: .; d_gene: .; v_gene: TRBV28; j_gene: TRBJ1-1; CDR3aa: CASSFRTKGRAFF; CDR3nt: TGTGCCAGCAGTTTCCGAACGAAGGGGAGAGCTTTCTTT
abundance: .; d_gene: .; v_gene: TRBV6-5; j_gene: TRBJ1-2; CDR3aa: CASSMTGNELYGYTF; CDR3nt: TGTGCCAGCAGTATGACAGGAAATGAACTCTATGGCTACACCTTC
abundance: many; d_gene: .; v_gene: TRBV5-1; j_gene: TRBJ2-2; CDR3aa: CASSPVDTGELFF; CDR3nt: TGCGCCAGCAGCCCCGTGGACACCGGGGAGCTGTTTTTT
abundance: many; d_gene: TRBD1; v_gene: TRBV2; j_gene: TRBJ1-5; CDR3aa: CASMGQAGQPQHF; CDR3nt: TGTGCCAGCATGGGACAGGCAGGTCAGCCCCAGCATTTT
abundance: many; d_gene: TRBD1; v_gene: TRBV28; j_gene: TRBJ1-5; CDR3aa: CASSPHDRGGDQPQHF; CDR3nt: TGTGCCAGCAGTCCTCACGACAGGGGAGGGGATCAGCCCCAGCATTTT
abundance: .; d_gene: .; v_gene: TRBV6-2/TRBV6-3; j_gene: TRBJ2-1; CDR3aa: CASSRPGASSYNEQFF; CDR3nt: TGTGCCAGCAGCCGGCCCGGGGCTAGCTCCTACAATGAGCAGTTCTTC